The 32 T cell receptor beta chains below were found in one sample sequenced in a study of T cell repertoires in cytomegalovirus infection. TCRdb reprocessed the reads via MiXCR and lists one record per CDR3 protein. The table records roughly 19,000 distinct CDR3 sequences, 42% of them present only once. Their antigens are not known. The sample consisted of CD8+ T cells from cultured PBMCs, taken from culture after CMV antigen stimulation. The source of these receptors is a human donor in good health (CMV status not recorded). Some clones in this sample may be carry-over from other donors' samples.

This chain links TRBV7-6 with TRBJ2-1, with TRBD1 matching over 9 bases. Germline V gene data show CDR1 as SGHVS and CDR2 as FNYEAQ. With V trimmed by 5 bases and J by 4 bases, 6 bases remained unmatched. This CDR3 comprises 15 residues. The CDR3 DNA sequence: TGTGCCAGCAGCAGACAGGGGGAAGGGTACAATGAGCAGTTCTTC. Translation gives CASSRQGEGYNEQFF.

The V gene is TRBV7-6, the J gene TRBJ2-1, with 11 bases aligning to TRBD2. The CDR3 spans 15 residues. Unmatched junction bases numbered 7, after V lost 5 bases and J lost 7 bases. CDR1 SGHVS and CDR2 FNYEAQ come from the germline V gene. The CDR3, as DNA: TGTGCCAGCAGCCCGCGGACTAGCGGGCATAATGAGCAGTTCTTC. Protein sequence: CASSPRTSGHNEQFF.

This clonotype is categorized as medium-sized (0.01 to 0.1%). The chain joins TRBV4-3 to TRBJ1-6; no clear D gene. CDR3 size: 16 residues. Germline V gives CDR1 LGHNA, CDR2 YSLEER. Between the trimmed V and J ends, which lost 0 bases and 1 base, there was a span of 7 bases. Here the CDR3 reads CASSQDPGSYNSPLHF. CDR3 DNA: TGCGCCAGCAGCCAAGATCCGGGATCCTATAATTCACCCCTCCACTTT.

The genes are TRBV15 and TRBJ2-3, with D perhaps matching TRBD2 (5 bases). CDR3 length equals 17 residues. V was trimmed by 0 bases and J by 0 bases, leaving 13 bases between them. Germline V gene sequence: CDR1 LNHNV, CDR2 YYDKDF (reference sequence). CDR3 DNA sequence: TGTGCCACCAGCAGAGATTATTTTTCGGGGAGCACAGATACGCAGTATTTT. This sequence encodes CATSRDYFSGSTDTQYF.

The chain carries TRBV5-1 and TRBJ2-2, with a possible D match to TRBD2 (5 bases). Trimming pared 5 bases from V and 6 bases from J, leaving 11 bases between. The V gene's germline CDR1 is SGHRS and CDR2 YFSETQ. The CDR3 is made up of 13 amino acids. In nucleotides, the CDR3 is TGCGCCAGCAGTTGGGAGATTGCCGGGGAGCTGTTTTTT. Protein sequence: CASSWEIAGELFF.

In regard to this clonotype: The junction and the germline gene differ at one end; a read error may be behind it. CDR3 nucleotides: TGTGCCAGCAGTTCTGGGGGGGGCAACCAGCCCCAGCATTTT. Its translation is CASSSGGGNQPQHF. This rearrangement joins TRBV12-3 or TRBV12-4 to TRBJ1-5; a possible D gene is TRBD1 (6 bases). This CDR3 is built from 14 residues.

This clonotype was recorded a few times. The CDR3 DNA follows: TGTGCCAGCAGCCCCCTCCCCGCTAGCGGGGCAGTCCACAATGAGCAGTTCTTC. Translating it yields CASSPLPASGAVHNEQFF. The chain recombines TRBV7-2 with TRBJ2-1; TRBD2 agrees at 9 bases. Germline CDR1 reads SGHTA; CDR2 reads FQGNSA. The V segment lost 5 bases and the J segment 5 bases; nucleotides outside the gene matches: 16. The CDR3 runs to 18 residues.

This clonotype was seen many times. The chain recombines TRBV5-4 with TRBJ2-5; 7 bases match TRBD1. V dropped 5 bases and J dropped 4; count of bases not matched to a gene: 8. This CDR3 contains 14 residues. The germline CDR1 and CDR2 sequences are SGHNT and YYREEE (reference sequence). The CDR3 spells CASSYSTGRETQYF. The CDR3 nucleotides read TGTGCCAGCAGTTACTCGACAGGGCGAGAGACCCAGTACTTC.

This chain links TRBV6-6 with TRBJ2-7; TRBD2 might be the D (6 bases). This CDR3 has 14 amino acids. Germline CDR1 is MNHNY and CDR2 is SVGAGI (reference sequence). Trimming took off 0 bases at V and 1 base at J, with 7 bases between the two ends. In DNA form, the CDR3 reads TGTGCCAGCAGTTACTCGGGAGGTTCCTACGAGCAGTACTTC. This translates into CASSYSGGSYEQYF.

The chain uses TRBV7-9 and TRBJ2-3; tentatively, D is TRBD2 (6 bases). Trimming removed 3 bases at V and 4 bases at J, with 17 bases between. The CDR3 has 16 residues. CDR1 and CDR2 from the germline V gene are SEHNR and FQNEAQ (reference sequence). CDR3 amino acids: CASSFPLGGSADTQYF. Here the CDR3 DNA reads TGTGCCAGCAGCTTCCCCCTGGGGGGTTCCGCAGATACGCAGTATTTT. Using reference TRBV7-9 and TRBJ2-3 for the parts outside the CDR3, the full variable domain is DTGVSQNPRHKITKRGQNVTFRCDPISEHNRLYWYRQTLGQGPEFLTYFQNEAQLEKSRLLSDRFSAERPKGSFSTLEIQRTEQGDSAMYLCASSFPLGGSADTQYFGPGTRLTVL.

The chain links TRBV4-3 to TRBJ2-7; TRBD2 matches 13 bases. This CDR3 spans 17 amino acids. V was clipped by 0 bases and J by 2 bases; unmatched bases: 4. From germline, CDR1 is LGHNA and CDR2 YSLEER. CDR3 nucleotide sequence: TGCGCCAGCAGCCAAGATCGGGGACTAGCGGGGCCCTACGAGCAGTACTTC. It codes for CASSQDRGLAGPYEQYF.

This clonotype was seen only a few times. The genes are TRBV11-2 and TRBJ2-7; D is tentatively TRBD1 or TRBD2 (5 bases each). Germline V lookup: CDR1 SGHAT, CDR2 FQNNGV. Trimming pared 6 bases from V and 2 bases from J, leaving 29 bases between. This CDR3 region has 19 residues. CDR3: CASRPKCRVFFQRTYEQYF. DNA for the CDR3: TGTGCCAGCAGACCAAAATGCAGGGTCTTTTTTCAGCGGACCTACGAGCAGTACTTC.

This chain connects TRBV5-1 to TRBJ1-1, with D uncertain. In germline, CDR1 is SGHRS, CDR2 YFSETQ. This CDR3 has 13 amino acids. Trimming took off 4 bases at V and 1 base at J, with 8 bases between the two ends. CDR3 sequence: CASSEDGNTEAFF. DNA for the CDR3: TGCGCCAGCAGCGAGGACGGGAACACTGAAGCTTTCTTT.

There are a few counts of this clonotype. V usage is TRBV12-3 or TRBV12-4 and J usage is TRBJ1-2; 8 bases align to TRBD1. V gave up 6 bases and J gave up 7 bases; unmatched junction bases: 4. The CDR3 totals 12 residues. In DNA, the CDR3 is TGTGCCAGCAGCGGACAGGGTGGTGGCTACACCTTC. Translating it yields CASSGQGGGYTF.

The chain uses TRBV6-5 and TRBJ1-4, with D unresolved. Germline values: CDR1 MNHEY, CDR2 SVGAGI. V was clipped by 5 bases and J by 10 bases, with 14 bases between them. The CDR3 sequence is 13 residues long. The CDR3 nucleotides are TGTGCCAGCAGTCCCGGCGAAAGGAGAAAACTGTTTTTT. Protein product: CASSPGERRKLFF.

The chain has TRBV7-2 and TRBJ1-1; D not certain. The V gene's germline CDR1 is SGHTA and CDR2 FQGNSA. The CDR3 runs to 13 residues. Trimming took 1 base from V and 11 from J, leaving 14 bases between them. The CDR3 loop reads CASSLDSPQRAFF. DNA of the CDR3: TGTGCCAGCAGCTTAGATAGTCCTCAAAGGGCTTTCTTT.

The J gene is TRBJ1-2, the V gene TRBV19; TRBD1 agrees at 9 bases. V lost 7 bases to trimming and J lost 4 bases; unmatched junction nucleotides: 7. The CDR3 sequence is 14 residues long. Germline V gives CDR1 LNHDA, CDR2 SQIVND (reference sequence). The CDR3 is CASTGTGILYGYTF. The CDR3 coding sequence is TGTGCCAGTACCGGGACAGGGATCCTCTATGGCTACACCTTC.

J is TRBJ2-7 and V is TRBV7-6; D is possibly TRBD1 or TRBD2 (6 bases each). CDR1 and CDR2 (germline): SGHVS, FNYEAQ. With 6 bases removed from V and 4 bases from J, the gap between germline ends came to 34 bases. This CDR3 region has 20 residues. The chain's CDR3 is CASRVRGLRLSPRGTYEQYF. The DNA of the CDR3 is TGTGCCAGCAGGGTCCGGGGGCTGCGCCTAAGCCCACGGGGAACTTACGAGCAGTACTTC.

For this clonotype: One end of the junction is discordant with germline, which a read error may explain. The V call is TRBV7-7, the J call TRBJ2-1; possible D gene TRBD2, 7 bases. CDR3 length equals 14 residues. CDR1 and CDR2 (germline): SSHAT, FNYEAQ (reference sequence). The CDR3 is CASSSGDTSNEQFF. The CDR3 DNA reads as TGTGCTAGCAGCAGCGGGGACACTTCCAATGAGCAGTTCTTC.

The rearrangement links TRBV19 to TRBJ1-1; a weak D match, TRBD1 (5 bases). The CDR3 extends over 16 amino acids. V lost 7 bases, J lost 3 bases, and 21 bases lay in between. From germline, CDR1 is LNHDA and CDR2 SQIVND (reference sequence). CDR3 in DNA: TGTGCCAGTACCCCACCGGTGGGACGGGGAGACACTGAAGCTTTCTTT. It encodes CASTPPVGRGDTEAFF.

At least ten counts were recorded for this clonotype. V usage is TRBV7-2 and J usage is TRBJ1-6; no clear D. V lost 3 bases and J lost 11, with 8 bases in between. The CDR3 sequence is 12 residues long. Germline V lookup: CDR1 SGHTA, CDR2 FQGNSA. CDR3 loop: CASSLEDPPLHF. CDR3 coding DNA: TGTGCCAGCAGCTTGGAGGATCCACCCCTCCACTTT.

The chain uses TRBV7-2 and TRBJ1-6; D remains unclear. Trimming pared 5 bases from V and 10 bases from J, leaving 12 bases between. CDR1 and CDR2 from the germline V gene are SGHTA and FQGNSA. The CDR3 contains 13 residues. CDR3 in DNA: TGTGCCAGCAGCCAGGTCCGGGTCTCACCCCTCCACTTT. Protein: CASSQVRVSPLHF.

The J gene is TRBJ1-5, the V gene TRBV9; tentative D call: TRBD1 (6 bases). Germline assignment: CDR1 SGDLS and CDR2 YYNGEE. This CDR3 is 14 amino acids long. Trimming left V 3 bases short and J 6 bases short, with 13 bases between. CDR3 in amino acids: CASSEGGFSQPQHF. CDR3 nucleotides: TGTGCCAGCAGCGAGGGGGGGTTTTCTCAGCCCCAGCATTTT. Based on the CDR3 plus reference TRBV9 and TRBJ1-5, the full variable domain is DSGVTQTPKHLITATGQRVTLRCSPRSGDLSVYWYQQSLDQGLQFLIQYYNGEERAKGNILERFSAQQFPDLHSELNLSSLELGDSALYFCASSEGGFSQPQHFGDGTRLSIL.

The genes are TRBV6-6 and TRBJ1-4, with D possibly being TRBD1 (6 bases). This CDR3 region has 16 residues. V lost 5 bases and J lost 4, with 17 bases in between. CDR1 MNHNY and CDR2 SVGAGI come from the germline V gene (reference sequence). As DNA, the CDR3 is TGTGCCAGCAGTCGAACCAACAGGGCAAATAATGAAAAACTGTTTTTT. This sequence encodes CASSRTNRANNEKLFF.

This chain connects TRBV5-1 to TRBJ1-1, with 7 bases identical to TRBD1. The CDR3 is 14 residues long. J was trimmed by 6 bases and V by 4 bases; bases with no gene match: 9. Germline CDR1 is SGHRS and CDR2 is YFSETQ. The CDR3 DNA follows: TGCGCCAGCAGCCCCTGGGACAGCCACCCTGAAGCTTTCTTT. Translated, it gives CASSPWDSHPEAFF.

The CDR3 region has the DNA TGTGCCACCATGGGGGTTCGCACCGGGGAGCTGTTTTTT. Translating it yields CATMGVRTGELFF. The rearrangement uses TRBV24-1 and TRBJ2-2, with D perhaps matching TRBD1 or TRBD2 (5 bases each). In germline, CDR1 is KGHDR, CDR2 SFDVKD. The CDR3 has 13 residues. Deletions cut 8 bases from V and 4 bases from J, with 10 bases between.

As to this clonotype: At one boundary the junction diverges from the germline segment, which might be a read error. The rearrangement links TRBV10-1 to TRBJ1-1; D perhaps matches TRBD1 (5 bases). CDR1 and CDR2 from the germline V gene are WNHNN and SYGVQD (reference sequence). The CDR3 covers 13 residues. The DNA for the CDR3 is TGCGCCAGCAGCGAGTCGGGGCGCACTGAAGCTTTCTTT. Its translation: CASSESGRTEAFF.

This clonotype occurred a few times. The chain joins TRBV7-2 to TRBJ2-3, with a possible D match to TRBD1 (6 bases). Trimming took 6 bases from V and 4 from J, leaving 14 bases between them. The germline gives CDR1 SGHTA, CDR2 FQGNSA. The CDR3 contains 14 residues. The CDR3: CASRQGRPADTQYF. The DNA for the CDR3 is TGTGCCAGCAGACAGGGACGTCCGGCAGATACGCAGTATTTT.

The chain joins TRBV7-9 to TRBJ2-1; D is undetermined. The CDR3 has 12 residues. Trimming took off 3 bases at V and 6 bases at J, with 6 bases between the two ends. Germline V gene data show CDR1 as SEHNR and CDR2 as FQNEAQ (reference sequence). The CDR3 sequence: CASSLTPNEQFF. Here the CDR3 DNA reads TGTGCCAGCAGCTTGACTCCCAATGAGCAGTTCTTC.

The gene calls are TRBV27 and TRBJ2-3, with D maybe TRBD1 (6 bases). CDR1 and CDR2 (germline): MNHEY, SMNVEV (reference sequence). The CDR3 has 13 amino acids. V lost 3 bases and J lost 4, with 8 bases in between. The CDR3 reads CASSFGGADTQYF. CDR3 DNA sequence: TGTGCCAGCAGTTTTGGGGGCGCAGATACGCAGTATTTT.

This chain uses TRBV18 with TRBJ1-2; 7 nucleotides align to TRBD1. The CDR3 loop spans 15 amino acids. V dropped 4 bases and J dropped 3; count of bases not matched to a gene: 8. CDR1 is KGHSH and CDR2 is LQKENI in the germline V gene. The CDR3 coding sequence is TGTGCCAGCTCACTACCCTCCCAGGGGGACTATGGCTACACCTTC. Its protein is CASSLPSQGDYGYTF.

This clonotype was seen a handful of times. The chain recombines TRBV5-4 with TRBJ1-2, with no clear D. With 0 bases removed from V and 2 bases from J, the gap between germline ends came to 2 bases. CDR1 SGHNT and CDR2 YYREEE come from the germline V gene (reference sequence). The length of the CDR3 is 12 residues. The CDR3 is CASSLDNYGYTF. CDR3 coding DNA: TGTGCCAGCAGCTTGGACAACTATGGCTACACCTTC.